Here is one TCR beta chain with its context. The repertoire was sequenced with immunoSEQ multiplex PCR; TCRdb's copy has only in-frame clones and lacks some. The sample lists around 67,000 clones; 92% were seen once. These data come from a study of T cell changes during pregnancy in multiple sclerosis. J was trimmed by 4 bases and V by 4 bases; bases with no gene match: 9. Per the germline V gene, CDR1 is SGHNT and CDR2 is YYREEE (reference sequence). The CDR3 loop spans 15 amino acids. The chain links TRBV5-4 to TRBJ1-1; 8 bases are a match to TRBD1. The input for sequencing was peripheral blood, taken in the first trimester of pregnancy. This TCR derives from a female donor with multiple sclerosis, enrolled in a pregnancy study. This CDR3 is CASSPSGTGFTEAFF. The CDR3 DNA follows: TGTGCCAGCAGCCCGTCCGGGACAGGTTTCACTGAAGCTTTCTTT.